The 18 T cell receptor beta chains in this list originate from one sample, sequenced in a study of PD-1 blockade in classical Hodgkin lymphoma. Indicated time point: cycle 4 day 1 (C4D1), after six to seven weeks of nivolumab. Every patient relapsed after autologous stem cell transplantation, and brentuximab vedotin exposure varied. Data came from immunoSEQ multiplex PCR; TCRdb stores just in-frame clones and leaves some out. Found here are tens of thousands of clones, about nine tenths of them singletons; the top ten hold about 2.9%. The sequencing here drew on peripheral blood mononuclear cells (PBMCs), taken before the fourth cycle of nivolumab. These receptor sequences come from a human donor with classical Hodgkin lymphoma.

The rearrangement uses TRBV19 and TRBJ1-3; D not certain. Germline assignment: CDR1 LNHDA and CDR2 SQIVND (reference sequence). This CDR3 spans 13 amino acids. Trimming left V 3 bases short and J 4 bases short, with 7 bases between. The CDR3 sequence is CASSMGAGNTIYF. Here the CDR3 DNA reads TGTGCCAGTAGTATGGGCGCGGGAAACACCATATATTTT. The whole variable domain, filled in from reference TRBV19 and TRBJ1-3, reads DGGITQSPKYLFRKEGQNVTLSCEQNLNHDAMYWYRQDPGQGLRLIYYSQIVNDFQKGDIAEGYSVSREKKESFPLTVTSAQKNPTAFYLCASSMGAGNTIYFGEGSWLTVV.

The chain uses TRBV6-9 and TRBJ2-3, with 9 positions matching TRBD2. The CDR3 has 15 residues. Germline-derived CDR1 and CDR2 are MNHGY and SVAAGI. The ends lost 5 bases at V and 1 base at J; junction bases unmatched: 4. The CDR3 sequence: CASSPAGGGTDTQYF. The CDR3 nucleotides read TGTGCCAGCAGTCCTGCGGGGGGGGGCACAGATACGCAGTATTTT.

This chain joins TRBV19 and TRBJ2-5; 14 bases map to TRBD2. Trimming at V came to 8 bases and at J to 4 bases, leaving 3 bases not matched to a gene. The CDR3 length is 14 residues. From germline, CDR1 is LNHDA and CDR2 SQIVND (reference sequence). In DNA, the CDR3 is TGTGCCAGTGGCGGACTAGCGGGGGGAGAGACCCAGTACTTC. It translates to CASGGLAGGETQYF. Full variable domain (outside the CDR3, taken from reference TRBV19 and TRBJ2-5): DGGITQSPKYLFRKEGQNVTLSCEQNLNHDAMYWYRQDPGQGLRLIYYSQIVNDFQKGDIAEGYSVSREKKESFPLTVTSAQKNPTAFYLCASGGLAGGETQYFGPGTRLLVL.

V usage is TRBV4-1 and J usage is TRBJ1-6; the D is unclear. Germline values: CDR1 MGHRA, CDR2 YSYEKL. The length of the CDR3 is 17 residues. V was shortened by 0 bases and J by 4 bases, with 13 bases between the two germline ends. CDR3 region: CASSQDYQVPYNSPLHF. Written as DNA, the CDR3 is TGCGCCAGCAGCCAAGATTACCAGGTTCCTTATAATTCACCCCTCCACTTT.

This chain uses TRBV7-9 with TRBJ1-4; 8 bases line up with TRBD1. The CDR3 runs to 17 residues. The germline V gene encodes CDR1 SEHNR and CDR2 FQNEAQ (reference sequence). J gave up 0 bases and V 7 bases, and 10 bases lay outside the gene matches. Written as DNA, the CDR3 is TGTGCCAGCACGGACAGGGCACGAATTGCAACTAATGAAAAACTGTTTTTT. Translating it yields CASTDRARIATNEKLFF.

This chain connects TRBV5-6 to TRBJ1-2; perhaps TRBD1 as D (5 bases). This CDR3 is 14 amino acids long. Germline loops: CDR1 SGHDT, CDR2 YYEEEE. Trimming pared 0 bases from V and 7 bases from J, leaving 13 bases between. CDR3 loop: CASSLVGREAGYTF. The DNA for the CDR3 is TGTGCCAGCAGCTTGGTAGGCAGGGAAGCTGGCTACACCTTC.

This clone showed up just a few times. The chain couples TRBV15 to TRBJ1-1; D is possibly TRBD1 (5 bases). Looked up from germline, CDR1 is LNHNV and CDR2 is YYDKDF (reference sequence). The CDR3 is 12 residues long. Trimming stripped 4 bases from V and 8 bases from J, with 11 bases between. The CDR3 DNA reads as TGTGCCACCAGCATCCGGGACGGAGAAGCTTTCTTT. It codes for CATSIRDGEAFF. Filled out from reference TRBV15 and TRBJ1-1, the complete variable domain reads DAMVIQNPRYQVTQFGKPVTLSCSQTLNHNVMYWYQQKSSQAPKLLFHYYDKDFNNEADTPDNFQSRRPNTSFCFLDIRSPGLGDTAMYLCATSIRDGEAFFGQGTRLTVV.

The genes are TRBV30 and TRBJ2-1, with 9 nucleotides matching TRBD2. The V and J ends lost 4 bases and 2 bases, in that order; junction bases with no gene match: 3. The length of the CDR3 is 14 residues. Germline loops: CDR1 GTSNPN, CDR2 SVGIG (reference sequence). In nucleotides, the CDR3 is TGTGCCTGGACTAGCGGGGAACCCTACAATGAGCAGTTCTTC. It translates to CAWTSGEPYNEQFF.

This chain joins TRBV5-6 and TRBJ2-3; TRBD1 aligns across 8 bases. V dropped 0 bases and J dropped 4; count of bases not matched to a gene: 1. This CDR3 region has 14 residues. Germline V lookup: CDR1 SGHDT, CDR2 YYEEEE. For the CDR3, the DNA is TGTGCCAGCAGCTTGGGACAGGGGTCAGATACGCAGTATTTT. Protein product: CASSLGQGSDTQYF.

This chain connects TRBV19 to TRBJ2-7, with D possibly being TRBD1 or TRBD2 (5 bases each). This CDR3 spans 14 amino acids. Germline loops: CDR1 LNHDA, CDR2 SQIVND (reference sequence). The V gene lost 3 bases and the J gene lost 2 bases, with 11 bases spanning the gap. DNA for the CDR3: TGTGCCAGTAGTATCCGAGGGGTGGCCTACGAGCAGTACTTC. Translation gives CASSIRGVAYEQYF.

The chain links TRBV6-1 to TRBJ1-1; 9 positions agree with TRBD1. The CDR3 has 14 residues. V lost 7 bases, J lost 3 bases, and 6 bases stayed unmatched. The germline gives CDR1 MNHNS, CDR2 SASEGT. CDR3 bases: TGTGCCAGCACCGGGACAGGGATGGACACTGAAGCTTTCTTT. This encodes CASTGTGMDTEAFF.

For this clone: A read error may produce the germline difference seen at one junction end. The genes are TRBV7-8 and TRBJ2-1, with 13 nucleotides matching TRBD2. Germline CDR1 reads SGHVS; CDR2 reads FQNEAQ. The CDR3 contains 15 residues. CDR3 bases: TGTGTCAGCAGCCCTACTAGCGGGGGGGGTCATGAGCAGTTCTTC. Protein product: CVSSPTSGGGHEQFF.

This chain uses TRBV6-5 with TRBJ2-7; D uncertain. With 6 bases removed from V and 2 bases from J, the gap between germline ends came to 11 bases. The CDR3 loop spans 13 amino acids. CDR1 is MNHEY and CDR2 is SVGAGI in the germline V gene. CDR3 sequence: CASSRHGAYEQYF. The CDR3 DNA sequence: TGTGCCAGCAGCAGACATGGCGCCTACGAGCAGTACTTC.

This sequence joins TRBV5-1 and TRBJ1-1; no clear D. The germline gives CDR1 SGHRS, CDR2 YFSETQ. V was clipped by 2 bases and J by 8 bases, with 13 bases between them. This CDR3 spans 13 amino acids. This chain's CDR3 is CASSFETAEEAFF. The DNA for the CDR3 is TGCGCCAGCAGCTTCGAAACAGCCGAGGAAGCTTTCTTT.

This clone was recorded once. J is TRBJ1-2 and V is TRBV5-6; D is perhaps TRBD1 (5 bases). Germline V gene data show CDR1 as SGHDT and CDR2 as YYEEEE. This CDR3 is built from 14 residues. Trimming removed 6 bases from V and 1 base from J, with 13 bases in between. For the CDR3, the DNA is TGTGCCAGCACCTGGGACGTCGATAACTATGGCTACACCTTC. It encodes CASTWDVDNYGYTF. Together with reference TRBV5-6 and TRBJ1-2, the CDR3 gives the full variable domain: DAGVTQSPTHLIKTRGQQVTLRCSPKSGHDTVSWYQQALGQGPQFIFQYYEEEERQRGNFPDRFSGHQFPNYSSELNVNALLLGDSALYLCASTWDVDNYGYTFGSGTRLTVV.

The chain carries TRBV19 and TRBJ1-5; D remains ambiguous. The germline V and J ends were trimmed by 7 bases and 5 bases, with 18 bases remaining between them. Germline CDR1 reads LNHDA; CDR2 reads SQIVND (reference sequence). The CDR3 extends over 15 amino acids. The CDR3 sequence is CASTTQAHLYQPQHF. The CDR3 coding sequence is TGTGCCAGTACCACTCAGGCCCATCTATATCAGCCCCAGCATTTT.

V and J are TRBV7-2 and TRBJ1-2; D not resolved. The V and J ends lost 2 bases and 3 bases respectively, with 7 bases between them. In germline, CDR1 is SGHTA, CDR2 FQGNSA. There are 13 residues in the CDR3. The CDR3 bases are TGTGCCAGCAGCTTAACGACACACTATGGCTACACCTTC. It encodes CASSLTTHYGYTF.

Turning to this clone: No conserved phenylalanine or tryptophan is present at the end of the CDR3, so a read error is the likely explanation. It is unclear where the CDR3 begins or ends on the DNA, so no DNA is shown, and the CDR3 is as TCRdb lists it. The V gene is TRBV19, the J gene TRBJ2-6; whether TRBD1, the table's D call, matches the DNA was not checked. The CDR3 length is 8 residues, termini included. CDR1 is LNHDA and CDR2 is SQIVND in the germline V gene (reference sequence). This CDR3 is CATIKGRI.